The 7 T cell receptor beta chains below all came from one sample that was sequenced in a study of T cells after yellow fever vaccination. TCRdb fed the 5' RACE reads into MiXCR, producing one record per CDR3 protein. Here the sample spans approximately 150,000 distinct CDR3 sequences, approximately 9.9% being singletons. Sample: CD8+ T cells sorted from PBMCs, taken 45 days after the yellow fever booster vaccination. The receptors shown here come from a man younger than 35 who received the YFV17D yellow fever vaccine.

This chain uses TRBV12-3 or TRBV12-4 with TRBJ1-2; no firm D call. CDR3 length: 15 residues. V dropped 4 bases and J dropped 2 bases, with 14 bases sitting between them. CDR3 coding DNA: TGTGCCAGCAGTTCCATCAAGTTGGTGAACTATGGCTACACCTTC. Translated, it gives CASSSIKLVNYGYTF.

This clonotype was detected a few times. This chain links TRBV7-2 with TRBJ1-2; tentatively, D is TRBD1 (6 bases). V lost 5 bases and J lost 6, with 13 bases in between. The CDR3 length is 13 residues. In germline, CDR1 is SGHTA, CDR2 FQGNSA. CDR3: CASSPQGFDGYTF. CDR3 bases: TGTGCCAGCAGCCCGCAGGGGTTCGATGGCTACACCTTC. The variable domain in full, with the rest retrieved from reference TRBV7-2 and TRBJ1-2, is GAGVSQSPSNKVTEKGKDVELRCDPISGHTALYWYRQSLGQGLEFLIYFQGNSAPDKSGLPSDRFSAERTGGSVSTLTIQRTQQEDSAVYLCASSPQGFDGYTFGSGTRLTVV.

The table lists this clonotype with a few counts. J is TRBJ2-1 and V is TRBV4-3, with D tentatively TRBD2 (5 bases). The germline gives CDR1 LGHNA, CDR2 YSLEER. Trimming pared 0 bases from V and 4 bases from J, leaving 13 bases between. The CDR3 spans 16 residues. CDR3 DNA sequence: TGCGCCAGCAGCCAAGATCGTCTAGCCCCATACAATGAGCAGTTCTTC. The encoded protein is CASSQDRLAPYNEQFF.

CDR3 sequence: CASSILVFDTQYF. CDR3 nucleotides: TGTGCCAGTAGTATACTAGTCTTCGATACGCAGTATTTT. The J gene is TRBJ2-3, the V gene TRBV19; the D is unclear. V dropped 2 bases and J dropped 6 bases, with 9 bases sitting between them. The germline V gene has CDR1 LNHDA and CDR2 SQIVND (reference sequence). This CDR3 spans 13 amino acids.

The gene calls are TRBV27 and TRBJ1-1; TRBD1 might be the D (5 bases). V was shortened by 8 bases and J by 1 base, with 14 bases between the two germline ends. Germline CDR1 is MNHEY and CDR2 is SMNVEV (reference sequence). The CDR3 runs to 14 residues. This chain's CDR3 is CASLPGPGNTEAFF. CDR3 bases: TGTGCCAGCCTACCGGGGCCGGGGAACACTGAAGCTTTCTTT.

This clonotype was found a few times. The chain employs TRBV10-3 and TRBJ2-2; perhaps TRBD1 as D (6 bases). V shed 6 bases and J shed 7 bases, with 21 bases lying between them. This CDR3 contains 16 residues. The germline gives CDR1 ENHRY, CDR2 SYGVKD. CDR3 region: CAISPSVGARVGELFF. The CDR3 bases are TGTGCCATCAGCCCCTCAGTGGGGGCAAGGGTCGGGGAGCTGTTTTTT.

The chain recombines TRBV7-8 with TRBJ2-5; 9 bases line up with TRBD2. Unmatched junction bases numbered 8, after V lost 4 bases and J lost 5 bases. The CDR3 runs to 15 residues. Germline values: CDR1 SGHVS, CDR2 FQNEAQ. The CDR3 DNA reads as TGTGCCAGCAGCTCCCGCGGGGGGGCCAGGGAGACCCAGTACTTC. Translation gives CASSSRGGARETQYF. Drawing the rest from reference TRBV7-8 and TRBJ2-5, the complete variable domain is GAGVSQSPRYKVAKRGQDVALRCDPISGHVSLFWYQQALGQGPEFLTYFQNEAQLDKSGLPSDRFFAERPEGSVSTLKIQRTQQEDSAVYLCASSSRGGARETQYFGPGTRLLVL.